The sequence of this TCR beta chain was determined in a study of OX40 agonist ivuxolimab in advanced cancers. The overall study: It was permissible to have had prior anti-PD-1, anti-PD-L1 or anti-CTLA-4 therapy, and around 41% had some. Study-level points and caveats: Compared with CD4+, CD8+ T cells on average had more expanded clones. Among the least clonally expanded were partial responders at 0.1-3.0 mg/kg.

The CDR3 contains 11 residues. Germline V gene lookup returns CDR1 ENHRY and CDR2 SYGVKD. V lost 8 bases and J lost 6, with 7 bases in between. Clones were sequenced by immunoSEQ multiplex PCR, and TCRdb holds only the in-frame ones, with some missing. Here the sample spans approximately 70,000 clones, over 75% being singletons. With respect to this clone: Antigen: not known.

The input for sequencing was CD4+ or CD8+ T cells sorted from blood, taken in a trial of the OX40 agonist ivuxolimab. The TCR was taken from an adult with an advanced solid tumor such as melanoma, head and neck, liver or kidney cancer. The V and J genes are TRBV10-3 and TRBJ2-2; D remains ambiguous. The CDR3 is CAIEYAGELFF. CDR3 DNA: TGTGCCATCGAATACGCCGGGGAGCTGTTTTTT.